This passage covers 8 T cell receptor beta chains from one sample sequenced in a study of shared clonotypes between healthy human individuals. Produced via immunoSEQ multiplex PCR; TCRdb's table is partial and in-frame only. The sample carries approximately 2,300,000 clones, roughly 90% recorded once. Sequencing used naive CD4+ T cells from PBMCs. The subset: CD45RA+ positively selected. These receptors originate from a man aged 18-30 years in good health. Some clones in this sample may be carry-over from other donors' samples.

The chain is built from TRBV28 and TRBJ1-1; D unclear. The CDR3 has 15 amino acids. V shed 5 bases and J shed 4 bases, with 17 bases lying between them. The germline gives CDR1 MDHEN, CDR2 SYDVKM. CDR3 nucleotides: TGTGCCAGCAGTCAAACCCCTCCAGGACCCACTGAAGCTTTCTTT. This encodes CASSQTPPGPTEAFF.

The chain's CDR3 is CASSLDWGEGTQYF. The CDR3 nucleotides read TGCGCCAGCAGCTTGGATTGGGGAGAAGGGACCCAGTACTTC. The V and J genes are TRBV5-1 and TRBJ2-5; possibly TRBD2 for D (5 bases). Germline lookup yields CDR1 SGHRS and CDR2 YFSETQ. V was pared by 0 bases and J by 7 bases, with 13 bases between. The CDR3 has 14 amino acids.

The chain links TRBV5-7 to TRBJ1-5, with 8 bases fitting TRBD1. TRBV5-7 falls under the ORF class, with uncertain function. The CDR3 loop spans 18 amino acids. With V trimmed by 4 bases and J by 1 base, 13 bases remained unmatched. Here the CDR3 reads CASSADRVRIWSNQPQHF. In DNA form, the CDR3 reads TGTGCCAGCAGCGCGGACAGGGTCAGGATATGGAGCAATCAGCCCCAGCATTTT.

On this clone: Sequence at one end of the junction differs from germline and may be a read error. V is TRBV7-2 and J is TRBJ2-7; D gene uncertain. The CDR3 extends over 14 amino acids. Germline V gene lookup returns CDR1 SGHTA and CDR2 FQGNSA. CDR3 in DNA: TGTGCCAGCGGCTTATCTGCGCTGACCTACGAGCAGTACTTC. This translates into CASGLSALTYEQYF.

The CDR3 nucleotides are TGTGCCCCCCCCGTCGATAGCAATCAGCCCCAGCATTTT. Amino acid sequence: CAPPVDSNQPQHF. This chain uses TRBV21-1 with TRBJ1-5. TRBV21-1 is marked as a pseudogene. The CDR3 loop spans 13 amino acids.

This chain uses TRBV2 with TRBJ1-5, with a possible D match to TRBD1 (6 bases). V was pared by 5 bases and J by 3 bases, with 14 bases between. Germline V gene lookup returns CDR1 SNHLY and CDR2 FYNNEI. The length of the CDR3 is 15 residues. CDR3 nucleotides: TGTGCCAGCAGTTTTGGGACATTAAACAATCAGCCCCAGCATTTT. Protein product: CASSFGTLNNQPQHF.

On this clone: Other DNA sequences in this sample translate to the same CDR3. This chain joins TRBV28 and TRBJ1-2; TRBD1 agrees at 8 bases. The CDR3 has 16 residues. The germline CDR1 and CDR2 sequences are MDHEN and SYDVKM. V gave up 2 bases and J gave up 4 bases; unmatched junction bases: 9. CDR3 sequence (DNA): TGTGCCAGCAGTTTACCCATCGACAGGGGAGGCTATGGCTACACCTTC. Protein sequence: CASSLPIDRGGYGYTF.

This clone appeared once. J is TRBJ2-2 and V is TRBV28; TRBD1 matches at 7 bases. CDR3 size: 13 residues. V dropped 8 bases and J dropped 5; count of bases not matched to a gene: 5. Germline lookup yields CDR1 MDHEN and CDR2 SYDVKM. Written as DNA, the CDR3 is TGTGCCAGCGAGCCAGGGGGAACCGGGGAGCTGTTTTTT. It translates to CASEPGGTGELFF.